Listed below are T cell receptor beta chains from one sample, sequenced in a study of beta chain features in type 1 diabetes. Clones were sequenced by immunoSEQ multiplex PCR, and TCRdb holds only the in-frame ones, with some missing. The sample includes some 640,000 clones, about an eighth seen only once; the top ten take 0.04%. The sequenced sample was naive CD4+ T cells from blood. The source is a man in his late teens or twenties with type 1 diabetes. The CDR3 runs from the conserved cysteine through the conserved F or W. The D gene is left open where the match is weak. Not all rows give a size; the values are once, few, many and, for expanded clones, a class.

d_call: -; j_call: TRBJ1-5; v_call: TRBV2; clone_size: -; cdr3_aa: CASSELGDRRLAQHF; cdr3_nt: TGTGCCAGCAGTGAATTAGGGGACCGACGTTTGGCCCAGCATTTT
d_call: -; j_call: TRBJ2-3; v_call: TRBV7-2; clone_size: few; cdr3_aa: CASSFTMSTDTQYF; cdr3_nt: TGTGCCAGCAGCTTTACTATGAGCACAGATACGCAGTATTTT
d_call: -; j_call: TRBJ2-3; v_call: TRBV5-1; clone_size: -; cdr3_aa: CASSLGQVPTDTQYF; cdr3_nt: TGCGCCAGCAGCTTGGGGCAGGTCCCCACAGATACGCAGTATTTT
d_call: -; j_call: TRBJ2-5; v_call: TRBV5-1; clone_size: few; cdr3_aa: CASSSVGHGNGETQYF; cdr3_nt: TGCGCCAGCAGCTCCGTGGGCCATGGAAACGGGGAGACCCAGTACTTC
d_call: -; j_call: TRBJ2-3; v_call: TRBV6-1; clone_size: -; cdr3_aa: CASTGSTDTQYF; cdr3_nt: TGTGCCAGCACCGGAAGCACAGATACGCAGTATTTT
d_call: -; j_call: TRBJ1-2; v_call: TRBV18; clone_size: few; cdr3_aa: CASSPSRTSHYGYTF; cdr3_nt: TGTGCCAGCTCACCAAGTCGGACCAGTCACTATGGCTACACCTTC
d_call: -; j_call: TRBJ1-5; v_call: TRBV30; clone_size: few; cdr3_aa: CAWSETINQPQHF; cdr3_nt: TGTGCCTGGAGTGAGACCATCAATCAGCCCCAGCATTTT
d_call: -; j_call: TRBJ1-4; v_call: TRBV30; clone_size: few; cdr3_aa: CAWSRRVGEKLFF; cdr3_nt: TGTGCCTGGAGTCGTAGGGTGGGAGAAAAACTGTTTTTT
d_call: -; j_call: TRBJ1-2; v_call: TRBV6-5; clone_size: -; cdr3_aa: CASSFGQNYGYTF; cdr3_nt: TGTGCCAGCAGCTTTGGACAAAACTATGGCTACACCTTC
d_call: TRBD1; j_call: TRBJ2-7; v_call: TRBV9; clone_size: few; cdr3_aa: CASSARQGAPYEQYF; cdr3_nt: TGTGCCAGCAGCGCCAGACAGGGGGCCCCCTACGAGCAGTACTTC
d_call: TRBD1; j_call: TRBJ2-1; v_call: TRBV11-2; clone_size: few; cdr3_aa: CASSLVGQGVEFF; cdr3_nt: TGTGCCAGCAGCTTAGTGGGACAGGGTGTAGAATTCTTC
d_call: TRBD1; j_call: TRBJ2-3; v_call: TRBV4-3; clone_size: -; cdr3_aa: CASSPSPGTGGASTQYF; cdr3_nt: TGCGCCAGCAGCCCTAGTCCCGGGACAGGGGGCGCGAGCACGCAGTATTTT
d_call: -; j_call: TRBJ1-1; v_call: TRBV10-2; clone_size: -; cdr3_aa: CASSAGGNTEAFF; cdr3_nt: TGCGCCAGCAGTGCTGGGGGGAACACTGAAGCTTTCTTT
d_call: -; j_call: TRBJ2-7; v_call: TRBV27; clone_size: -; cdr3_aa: CASRREMEIYEQYF; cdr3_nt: TGTGCCAGTAGGAGGGAAATGGAGATCTACGAGCAGTACTTC
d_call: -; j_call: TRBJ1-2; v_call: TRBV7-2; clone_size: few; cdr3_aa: CASSLDPRGTNYGYTF; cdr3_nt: TGTGCCAGCAGCTTAGACCCCCGGGGAACTAACTATGGCTACACCTTC